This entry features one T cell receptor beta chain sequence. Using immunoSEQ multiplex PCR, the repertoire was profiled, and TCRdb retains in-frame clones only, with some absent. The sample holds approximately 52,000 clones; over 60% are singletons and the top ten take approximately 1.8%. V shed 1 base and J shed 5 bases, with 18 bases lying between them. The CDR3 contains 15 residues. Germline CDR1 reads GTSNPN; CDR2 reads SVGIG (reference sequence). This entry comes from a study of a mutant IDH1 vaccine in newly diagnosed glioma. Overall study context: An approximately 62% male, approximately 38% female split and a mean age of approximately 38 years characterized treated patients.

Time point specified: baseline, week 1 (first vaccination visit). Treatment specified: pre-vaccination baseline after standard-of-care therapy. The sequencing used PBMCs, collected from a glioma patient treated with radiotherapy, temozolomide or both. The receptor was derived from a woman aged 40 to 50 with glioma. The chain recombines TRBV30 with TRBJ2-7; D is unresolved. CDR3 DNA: TGTGCCTGGAGTGACCCCCTTGGCGCGAGGAACGAGCAGTACTTC. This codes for CAWSDPLGARNEQYF.